Listed here is a single T cell receptor (beta chain). The entry originates in a study of blood T cell repertoires in COVID-19. V dropped 8 bases and J dropped 6; count of bases not matched to a gene: 4. The CDR3 loop spans 12 amino acids. The data were produced by immunoSEQ multiplex PCR, yet TCRdb's version contains in-frame clones alone and is incomplete. Of 150,000 to 190,000 clones listed, 80% to 90% are singletons. The genes are TRBV12-3 or TRBV12-4 and TRBJ2-7; TRBD2 matches 10 bases. The material sequenced was peripheral blood. The sequence came from a woman aged 50 to 65 with acute or convalescent COVID-19. CDR3 sequence reads: CASSSGSGEQYF. In DNA, the CDR3 is TGTGCCAGCTCTAGCGGGAGTGGCGAGCAGTACTTC.